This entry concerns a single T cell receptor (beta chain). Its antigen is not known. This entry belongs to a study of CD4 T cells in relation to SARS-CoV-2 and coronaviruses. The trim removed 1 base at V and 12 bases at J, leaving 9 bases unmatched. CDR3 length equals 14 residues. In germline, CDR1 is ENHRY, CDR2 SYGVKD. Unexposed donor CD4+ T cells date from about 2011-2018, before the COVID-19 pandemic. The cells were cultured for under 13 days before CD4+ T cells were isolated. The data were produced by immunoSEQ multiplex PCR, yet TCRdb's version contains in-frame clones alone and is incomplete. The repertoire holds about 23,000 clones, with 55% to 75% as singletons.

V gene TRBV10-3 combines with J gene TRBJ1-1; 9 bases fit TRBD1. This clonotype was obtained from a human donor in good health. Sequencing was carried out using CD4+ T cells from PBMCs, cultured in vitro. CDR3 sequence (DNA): TGTGCCATCAGTGAGTTAATGGGACAGGGAGCAACTTTCTTT. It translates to CAISELMGQGATFF.